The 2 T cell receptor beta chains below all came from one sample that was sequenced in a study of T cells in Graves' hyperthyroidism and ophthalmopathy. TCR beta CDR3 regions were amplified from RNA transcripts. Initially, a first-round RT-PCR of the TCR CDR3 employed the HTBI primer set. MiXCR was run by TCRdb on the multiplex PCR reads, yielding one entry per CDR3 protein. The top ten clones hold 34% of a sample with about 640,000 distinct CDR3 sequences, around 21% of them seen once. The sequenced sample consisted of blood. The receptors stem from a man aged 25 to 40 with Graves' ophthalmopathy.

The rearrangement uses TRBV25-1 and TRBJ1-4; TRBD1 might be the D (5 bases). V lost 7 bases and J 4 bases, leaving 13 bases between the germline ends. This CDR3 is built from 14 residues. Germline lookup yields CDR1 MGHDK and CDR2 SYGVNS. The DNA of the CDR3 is TGTGCCAGCACCCTGACGGGGGTTAATGAAAAACTGTTTTTT. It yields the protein CASTLTGVNEKLFF. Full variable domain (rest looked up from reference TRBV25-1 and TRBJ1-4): EADIYQTPRYLVIGTGKKITLECSQTMGHDKMYWYQQDPGMELHLIHYSYGVNSTEKGDLSSESTVSRIRTEHFPLTLESARPSHTSQYLCASTLTGVNEKLFFGSGTQLSVL.

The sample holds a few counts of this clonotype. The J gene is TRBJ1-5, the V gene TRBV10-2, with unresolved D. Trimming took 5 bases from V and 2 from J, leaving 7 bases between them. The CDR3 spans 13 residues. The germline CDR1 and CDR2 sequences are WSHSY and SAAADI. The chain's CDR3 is CASSKSGNQPQHF. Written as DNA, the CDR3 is TGCGCCAGCAGTAAAAGTGGCAATCAGCCCCAGCATTTT.